These 14 T cell receptor beta chains were sequenced from one sample in a study of T cells in Graves' hyperthyroidism and ophthalmopathy. Using RNA transcripts as the source, TCR beta CDR3 regions were amplified. When the TCR CDR3 underwent first-round RT-PCR, the HTBI primer set was used. Using its own MiXCR run on the multiplex PCR reads, TCRdb lists one record per CDR3 protein. Of fewer than 550,000 distinct CDR3 sequences listed, 15% to 19% were seen once; the top ten hold 13% to 15%. Sequencing used blood. These TCRs come from a woman younger than 35 with Graves' hyperthyroidism.

This clonotype has ten or more counts. The CDR3 loop reads CSARRTANNSPLHF. CDR3 nucleotides: TGCAGTGCTAGACGGACAGCCAATAATTCACCCCTCCACTTT. V and J are TRBV20-1 and TRBJ1-6, with a tentative D call TRBD1 (6 bases). This CDR3 has 14 amino acids. Germline CDR1 is DFQATT and CDR2 is SNEGSKA (reference sequence). The germline V and J ends were trimmed by 2 bases and 5 bases, with 10 bases remaining between them.

This chain uses TRBV5-1 with TRBJ1-1; no reliable D call. Germline V gene lookup returns CDR1 SGHRS and CDR2 YFSETQ. The CDR3 is 12 residues long. Trimming took 0 bases from V and 8 from J, leaving 8 bases between them. DNA of the CDR3: TGCGCCAGCAGCTTGGTTGTGGGGGAAGCTTTCTTT. It codes for CASSLVVGEAFF.

CDR3 protein: CATSREAIRTDTQYF. The CDR3 nucleotides are TGTGCCACCAGCAGAGAGGCGATTCGCACAGATACGCAGTATTTT. The rearrangement joins TRBV15 to TRBJ2-3; unclear D gene. With 0 bases removed from V and 1 base from J, the gap between germline ends came to 8 bases. The CDR3 has 15 residues. Germline V gives CDR1 LNHNV, CDR2 YYDKDF (reference sequence).

In this sample, this clonotype turned up many times. The genes are TRBV29-1 and TRBJ2-1; 7 nucleotides match TRBD2. After removal of 4 bases from V and 0 bases from J, the junction contained 3 bases not matched to a gene. Per the germline V gene, CDR1 is SQVTM and CDR2 is ANQGSEA. The CDR3 contains 14 residues. CDR3: CSVVGGSSYNEQFF. Written as DNA, the CDR3 is TGCAGCGTTGTAGGCGGGAGCTCCTACAATGAGCAGTTCTTC.

This clonotype has a handful of counts. This rearrangement joins TRBV29-1 to TRBJ1-3, with no clear D. V was pared by 6 bases and J by 0 bases, with 18 bases between. CDR1 is SQVTM, CDR2 ANQGSEA, per germline. The CDR3 extends over 16 amino acids. CDR3 DNA sequence: TGCAGCGTCGGGTTTGGGAACGTGGACTCTGGAAACACCATATATTTT. Translating it yields CSVGFGNVDSGNTIYF. The full variable domain, rest sourced from reference TRBV29-1 and TRBJ1-3, is SAVISQKPSRDICQRGTSLTIQCQVDSQVTMMFWYRQQPGQSLTLIATANQGSEATYESGFVIDKFPISRPNLTFSTLTVSNMSPEDSSIYLCSVGFGNVDSGNTIYFGEGSWLTVV.

Points on this clonotype: A much larger clone sits a single nucleotide away, making a read error possible. The rearrangement uses TRBV7-9 and TRBJ2-3, with 15 positions matching TRBD2. The V and J ends lost 1 base and 3 bases, in that order; junction bases with no gene match: 2. The CDR3 is 17 amino acids. Per the germline V gene, CDR1 is SEHNR and CDR2 is FQNEAQ (reference sequence). CDR3 nucleotides: TGTGCCAGCAGCTTAGATGGACTAGCGGGAGGGACAGATACGCAGTATTTT. Amino acids: CASSLDGLAGGTDTQYF.

V and J are TRBV4-1 and TRBJ1-2; 9 bases match TRBD1. Losses at the gene ends were 10 bases for V and 6 bases for J; bases not matched to a gene: 3. The CDR3 has 11 residues. From germline, CDR1 is MGHRA and CDR2 YSYEKL. Written as DNA, the CDR3 is TGCGCCACCCGGGACAGGGATGGCTACACCTTC. The encoded protein is CATRDRDGYTF.

The table lists this clonotype with many counts. The V gene is TRBV20-1, the J gene TRBJ2-7, with 9 bases aligning to TRBD1. V lost 6 bases to trimming and J lost 4 bases; unmatched junction nucleotides: 7. The CDR3 loop spans 13 amino acids. CDR1 is DFQATT and CDR2 is SNEGSKA in the germline V gene (reference sequence). CDR3 region: CSAVQGAGYEQYF. The CDR3 DNA sequence: TGCAGTGCCGTACAGGGGGCCGGATACGAGCAGTACTTC.

This chain joins TRBV20-1 and TRBJ1-3; the D gene is possibly TRBD1 (6 bases). Per germline, CDR1 DFQATT and CDR2 SNEGSKA (reference sequence). Trimming stripped 4 bases from V and 2 bases from J, with 12 bases between. CDR3 length: 14 residues. The CDR3, as DNA: TGCAGTGCTACCAAGGGGGGCCCTGGAAACACCATATATTTT. Its translation: CSATKGGPGNTIYF.

This clonotype was counted at least ten times. The chain uses TRBV11-2 and TRBJ2-1, with TRBD1 matching over 9 bases. V lost 5 bases to trimming and J lost 7 bases; unmatched junction nucleotides: 12. The CDR3 consists of 16 residues. In germline, CDR1 is SGHAT, CDR2 FQNNGV. The CDR3 DNA reads as TGTGCCAGCAGCCGACTACCGGGACAGGGAGCGAATGAGCAGTTCTTC. It specifies CASSRLPGQGANEQFF. Using reference TRBV11-2 and TRBJ2-1 for the parts outside the CDR3, the full variable domain is EAGVAQSPRYKIIEKRQSVAFWCNPISGHATLYWYQQILGQGPKLLIQFQNNGVVDDSQLPKDRFSAERLKGVDSTLKIQPAKLEDSAVYLCASSRLPGQGANEQFFGPGTRLTVL.

This clonotype showed up just a few times. J is TRBJ2-5 and V is TRBV7-3; 13 nucleotides line up with TRBD2. CDR3 size: 19 residues. The germline CDR1 and CDR2 sequences are SGHTA and FQGTGA. V dropped 5 bases and J dropped 5; count of bases not matched to a gene: 17. In DNA, the CDR3 is TGTGCCAGCAGCCCCCTAGGAACCGGGACTAGCGGGGACTGGGAGACCCAGTACTTC. Protein product: CASSPLGTGTSGDWETQYF.

This clonotype was counted a few times. This rearrangement joins TRBV6-2 or TRBV6-3 to TRBJ1-1; maybe TRBD1 (6 bases). This CDR3 is 13 amino acids long. V shed 6 bases and J shed 1 base, with 9 bases lying between them. Germline lookup yields CDR1 MNHEY and CDR2 SVGEGT. The CDR3 here is CASRQGGNTEAFF. The CDR3 DNA sequence: TGTGCCAGCAGACAGGGTGGGAACACTGAAGCTTTCTTT.

This clonotype occurred many times. J is TRBJ2-3 and V is TRBV7-6, with D possibly matching TRBD2 (6 bases). Trimming cost V 5 bases and J 2 bases, with 14 bases left between them. Per germline, CDR1 SGHVS and CDR2 FNYEAQ. The CDR3 extends over 15 amino acids. For the CDR3, the DNA is TGTGCCAGCAGCCGATACGGGGGAATCACAGATACGCAGTATTTT. This sequence encodes CASSRYGGITDTQYF.

This clonotype was detected ten times or more. The chain is built from TRBV11-3 and TRBJ2-1; 12 nucleotides align to TRBD1. Germline CDR1 reads SGHNT; CDR2 reads YENEEA. CDR3 size: 16 residues. Trimming at V came to 3 bases and at J to 9 bases, leaving 9 bases not matched to a gene. The DNA of the CDR3 is TGTGCCAGCAGCTTGCCGGGACAGGGGGCTTCGAGTGAGCAGTTCTTC. It is translated as CASSLPGQGASSEQFF.